This T cell receptor beta chain derives from a study of shared T cell receptors in the human thymus. Libraries were prepared by immunoSEQ multiplex PCR; TCRdb keeps only in-frame clonotypes and omits some of them. In the table there are over 350,000 clones, 95% of which are singletons. The V gene's germline CDR1 is MNHEY and CDR2 SMNVEV (reference sequence). This CDR3 has 13 amino acids. Trimming stripped 6 bases from V and 1 base from J, with 9 bases between. Sequencing was done on a sample of thymocytes. V usage is TRBV27 and J usage is TRBJ1-1; D remains ambiguous. The sequence was obtained from a human donor. In DNA form, the CDR3 reads TGTGCCAGCAGAAGAGCTAAGAACACTGAAGCTTTCTTT. Residues: CASRRAKNTEAFF.